The 4 T cell receptor beta chains reported below all come from one sample, sequenced in a study of CD8 T cells in acute hepatitis C reinfection. The method was immunoSEQ multiplex PCR; TCRdb's version includes in-frame clones alone and lacks a portion of them. Of 35,000 to 40,000 clones listed, around nine tenths are singletons. Sample time point: naive CD8 control sorted from an acute-time-point sample. Sequencing was performed on naive CD8+ T cells from PBMCs. The receptors originated from a man younger than 45 with chronic hepatitis C.

The V gene is TRBV7-6, the J gene TRBJ2-7, with TRBD2 matching over 9 bases. CDR3 length: 15 amino acids. The trim removed 1 base at V and 1 base at J, leaving 2 bases unmatched. Germline V gene data show CDR1 as SGHVS and CDR2 as FNYEAQ. DNA of the CDR3: TGTGCCAGCAGCTTAGAGGCGGGAGGGTCCTACGAGCAGTACTTC. It is translated as CASSLEAGGSYEQYF.

The chain couples TRBV7-9 to TRBJ1-5; a weak D match, TRBD1 (6 bases). The CDR3 length is 13 residues. Germline V gives CDR1 SEHNR, CDR2 FQNEAQ (reference sequence). Trimming stripped 6 bases from V and 0 bases from J, with 6 bases between. CDR3 amino acids: CASRQGSNQPQHF. The CDR3, as DNA: TGTGCCAGCAGACAGGGTAGCAATCAGCCCCAGCATTTT.

The rearrangement links TRBV7-9 to TRBJ2-7, with 8 bases lining up with TRBD1. Per the germline V gene, CDR1 is SEHNR and CDR2 is FQNEAQ (reference sequence). The CDR3 contains 14 residues. V dropped 1 base and J dropped 3; count of bases not matched to a gene: 2. This CDR3 is CASSLVGQGYEQYF. The CDR3 DNA reads TGTGCCAGCAGCTTAGTCGGACAGGGCTACGAGCAGTACTTC.

This clone showed up just a few times. This sample also contains other DNA sequences that code for the same CDR3. V is TRBV27 and J is TRBJ2-1; 7 positions agree with TRBD1. Trimming took 2 bases from V and 2 from J; bases not matched to a gene: 0. This CDR3 is built from 14 residues. The V gene's germline CDR1 is MNHEY and CDR2 SMNVEV (reference sequence). The CDR3 DNA is TGTGCCAGCAGTTTACAGGGGGCCTACAATGAGCAGTTCTTC. It yields the protein CASSLQGAYNEQFF.